This T cell receptor (beta chain) was sequenced in a study of control samples from healthy donors and cancer patients. The germline CDR1 and CDR2 sequences are SGDLS and YYNGEE. The CDR3 has 18 residues. After removal of 0 bases from V and 11 bases from J, the junction contained 18 bases not matched to a gene. The data were produced by immunoSEQ multiplex PCR, yet TCRdb's version contains in-frame clones alone and is incomplete. The table includes 70,000 to 75,000 clones, 85% to 90% detected once. The chain has TRBV9 and TRBJ2-1, with 9 bases lining up with TRBD2. Material: PBMCs. This receptor was taken from a man between 60 and 75 years old with lung cancer. Here the CDR3 reads CASSVAWSETSGEHQQFF. The CDR3 DNA reads TGTGCCAGCAGCGTAGCCTGGAGCGAGACTAGCGGTGAACACCAGCAGTTCTTC.